This T cell receptor beta chain was retrieved from a study of blood T cell repertoires in COVID-19. About the research overall: COVID-19 samples from acute and convalescent phases originated in the United States, Italy and Spain. The analysed material was cDNA or gDNA that came from T cells, B-cell-depleted T cells, or PBMCs.

Germline CDR1 LNHDA, CDR2 SQIVND (reference sequence). The CDR3 length is 19 residues. The V end lost 4 bases, the J end lost 0 bases, and 19 bases lay between the germline ends. In the authors' workflow: Reference gene primer amplification gave nucleated cell count estimates. Assay: immunoSEQ multiplex PCR; the TCRdb copy retains only in-frame clones and omits some. V and J calls and clone size are as listed in that table; D and trimming were resolved from the DNA. The repertoire consists of some 70,000 clones, with around 87% occurring once and the leading ten covering approximately 8.3%. The chain joins TRBV19 to TRBJ2-6, with a possible D match to TRBD1 (5 bases). This clonotype was obtained from a man aged 50-60 years with active COVID-19. The sample consisted of peripheral blood. The CDR3 sequence: CASSTPGRAADSGANVLTF. CDR3 DNA sequence: TGTGCCAGTAGTACCCCGGGCAGGGCCGCTGACTCTGGGGCCAACGTCCTGACTTTC. Drawing the rest from reference TRBV19 and TRBJ2-6, the complete variable domain is DGGITQSPKYLFRKEGQNVTLSCEQNLNHDAMYWYRQDPGQGLRLIYYSQIVNDFQKGDIAEGYSVSREKKESFPLTVTSAQKNPTAFYLCASSTPGRAADSGANVLTFGAGSRLTVL.